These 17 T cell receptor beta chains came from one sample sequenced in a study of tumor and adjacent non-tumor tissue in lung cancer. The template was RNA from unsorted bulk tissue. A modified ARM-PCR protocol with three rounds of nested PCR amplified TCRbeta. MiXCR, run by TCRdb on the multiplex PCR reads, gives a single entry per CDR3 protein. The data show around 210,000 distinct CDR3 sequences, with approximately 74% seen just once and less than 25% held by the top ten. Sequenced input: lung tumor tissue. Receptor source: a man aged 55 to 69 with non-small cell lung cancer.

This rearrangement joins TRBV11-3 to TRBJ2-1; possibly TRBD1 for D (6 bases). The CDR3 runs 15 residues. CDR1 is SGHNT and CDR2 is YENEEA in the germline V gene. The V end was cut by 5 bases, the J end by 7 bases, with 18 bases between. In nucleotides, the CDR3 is TGTGCCAGCAGCCTCACTACAGGGACAAGGAATGAGCAGTTCTTC. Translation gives CASSLTTGTRNEQFF.

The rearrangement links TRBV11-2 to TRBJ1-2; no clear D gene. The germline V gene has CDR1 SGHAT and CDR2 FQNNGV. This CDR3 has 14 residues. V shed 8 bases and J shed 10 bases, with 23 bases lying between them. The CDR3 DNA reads TGTGCCAGCGGCCTAGATGCCGGTACATCTGCCTACACCTTC. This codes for CASGLDAGTSAYTF.

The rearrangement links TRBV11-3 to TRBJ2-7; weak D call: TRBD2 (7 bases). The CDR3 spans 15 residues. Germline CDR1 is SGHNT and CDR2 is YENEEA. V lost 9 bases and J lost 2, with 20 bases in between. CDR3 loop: CASSSGGRSPYEQYF. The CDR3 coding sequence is TGTGCCAGTAGTTCGGGGGGCAGGAGCCCCTACGAGCAGTACTTC.

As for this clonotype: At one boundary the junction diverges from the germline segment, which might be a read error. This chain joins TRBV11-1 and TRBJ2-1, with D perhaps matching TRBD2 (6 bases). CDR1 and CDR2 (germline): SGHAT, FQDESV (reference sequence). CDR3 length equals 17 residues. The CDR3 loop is CASSLSRLPGDNNEQFF. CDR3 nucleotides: TGTGCCAGTAGCTTATCTCGGCTACCGGGAGACAACAATGAGCAGTTCTTC.

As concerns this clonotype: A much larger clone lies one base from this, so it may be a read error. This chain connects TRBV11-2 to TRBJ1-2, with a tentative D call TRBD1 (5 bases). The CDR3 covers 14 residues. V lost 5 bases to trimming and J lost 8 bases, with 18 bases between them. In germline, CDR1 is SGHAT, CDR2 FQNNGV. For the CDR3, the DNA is TGTGCCAGCAGCATCGACGGGGCCTCCGGGGGCTACACCTTC. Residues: CASSIDGASGGYTF.

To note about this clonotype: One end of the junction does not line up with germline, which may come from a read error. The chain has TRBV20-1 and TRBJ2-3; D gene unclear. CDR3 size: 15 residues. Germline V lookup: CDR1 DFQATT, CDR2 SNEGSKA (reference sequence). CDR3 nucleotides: TGCAGTGTTAGAGATATCAGCAGGATTGCAGATACGCAGTATTTT. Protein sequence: CSVRDISRIADTQYF.

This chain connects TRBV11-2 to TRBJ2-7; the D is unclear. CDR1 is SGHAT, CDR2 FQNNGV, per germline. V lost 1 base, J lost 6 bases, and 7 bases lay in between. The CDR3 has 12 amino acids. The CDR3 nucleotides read TGTGCCAGCAGCTTAGCGAGACGCGAGCAGTACTTC. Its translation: CASSLARREQYF.

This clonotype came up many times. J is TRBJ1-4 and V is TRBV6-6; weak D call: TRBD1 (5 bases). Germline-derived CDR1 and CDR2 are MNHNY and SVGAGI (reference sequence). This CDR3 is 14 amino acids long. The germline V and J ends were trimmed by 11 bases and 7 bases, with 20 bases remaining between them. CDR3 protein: CASTRRGRSEKLFF. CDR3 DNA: TGTGCCTCAACACGGAGGGGCAGAAGTGAAAAACTGTTTTTT.

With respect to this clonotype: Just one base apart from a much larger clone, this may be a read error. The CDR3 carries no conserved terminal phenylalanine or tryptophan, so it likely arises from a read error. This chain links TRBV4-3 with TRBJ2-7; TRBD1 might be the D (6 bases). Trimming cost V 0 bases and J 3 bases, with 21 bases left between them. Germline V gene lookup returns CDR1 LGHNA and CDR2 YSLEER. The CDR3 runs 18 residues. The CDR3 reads CASSQDAVQGIGVYEQYL. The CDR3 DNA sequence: TGCGCCAGCAGCCAAGACGCAGTACAGGGAATTGGCGTCTACGAGCAGTACTTA.

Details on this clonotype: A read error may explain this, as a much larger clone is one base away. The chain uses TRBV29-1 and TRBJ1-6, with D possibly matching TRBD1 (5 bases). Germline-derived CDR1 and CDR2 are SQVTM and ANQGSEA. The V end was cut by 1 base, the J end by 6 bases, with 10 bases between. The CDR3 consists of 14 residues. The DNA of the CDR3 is TGCAGCGTTGAAGCCAGGACACCTAATTCACCCCTCCACTTT. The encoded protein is CSVEARTPNSPLHF.

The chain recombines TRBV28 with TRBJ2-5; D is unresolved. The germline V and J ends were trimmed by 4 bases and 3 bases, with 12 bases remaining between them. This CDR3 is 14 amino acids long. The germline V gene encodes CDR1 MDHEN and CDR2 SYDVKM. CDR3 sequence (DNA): TGTGCCAGCAGTTCCCAGAGAATAGAAGAGACCCAGTACTTC. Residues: CASSSQRIEETQYF.

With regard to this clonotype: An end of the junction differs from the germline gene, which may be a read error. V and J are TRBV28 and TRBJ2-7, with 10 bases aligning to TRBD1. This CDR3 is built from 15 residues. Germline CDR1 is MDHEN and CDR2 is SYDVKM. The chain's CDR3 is CASTSPGQGRYEQHF. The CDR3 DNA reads TGTGCCAGCACCTCCCCGGGACAGGGGCGCTACGAGCAGCACTTC.

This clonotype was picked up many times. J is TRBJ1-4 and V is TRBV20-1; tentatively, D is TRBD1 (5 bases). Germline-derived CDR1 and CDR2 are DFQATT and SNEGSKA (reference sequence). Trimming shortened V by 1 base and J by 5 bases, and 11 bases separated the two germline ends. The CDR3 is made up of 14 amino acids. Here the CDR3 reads CSARATGGNEKLFF. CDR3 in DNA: TGCAGTGCTAGAGCCACGGGGGGGAATGAAAAACTGTTTTTT.

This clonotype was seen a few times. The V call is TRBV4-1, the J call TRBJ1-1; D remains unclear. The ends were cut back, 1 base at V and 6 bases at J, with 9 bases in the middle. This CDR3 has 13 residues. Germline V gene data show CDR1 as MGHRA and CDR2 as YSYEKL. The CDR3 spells CASSQGNMPEAFF. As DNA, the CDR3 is TGCGCCAGCAGCCAAGGTAATATGCCTGAAGCTTTCTTT.

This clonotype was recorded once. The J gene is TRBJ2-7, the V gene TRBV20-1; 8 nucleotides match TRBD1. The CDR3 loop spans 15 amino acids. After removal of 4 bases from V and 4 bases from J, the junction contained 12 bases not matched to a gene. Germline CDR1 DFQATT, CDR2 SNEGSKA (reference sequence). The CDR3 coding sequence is TGCAGTGCTAAAGATTCGGCAGGGGGCTATTACGAGCAGTACTTC. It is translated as CSAKDSAGGYYEQYF.

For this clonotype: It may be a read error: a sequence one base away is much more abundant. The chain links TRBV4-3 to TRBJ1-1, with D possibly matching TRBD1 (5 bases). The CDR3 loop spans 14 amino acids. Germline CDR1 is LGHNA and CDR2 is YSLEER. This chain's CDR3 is CASSQAGANTDAFF. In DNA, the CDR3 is TGCGCCAGCAGCCAAGCCGGGGCGAACACTGACGCTTTCTTT.

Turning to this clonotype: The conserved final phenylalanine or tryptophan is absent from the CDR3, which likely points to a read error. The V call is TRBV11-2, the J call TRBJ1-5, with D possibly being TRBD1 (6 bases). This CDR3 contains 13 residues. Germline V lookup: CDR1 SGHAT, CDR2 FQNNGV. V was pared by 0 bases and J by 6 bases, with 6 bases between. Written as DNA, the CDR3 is TGTGCCAGCAGCTTAGAACAGGGTCAGCCCCAGCATTCT. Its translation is CASSLEQGQPQHS.